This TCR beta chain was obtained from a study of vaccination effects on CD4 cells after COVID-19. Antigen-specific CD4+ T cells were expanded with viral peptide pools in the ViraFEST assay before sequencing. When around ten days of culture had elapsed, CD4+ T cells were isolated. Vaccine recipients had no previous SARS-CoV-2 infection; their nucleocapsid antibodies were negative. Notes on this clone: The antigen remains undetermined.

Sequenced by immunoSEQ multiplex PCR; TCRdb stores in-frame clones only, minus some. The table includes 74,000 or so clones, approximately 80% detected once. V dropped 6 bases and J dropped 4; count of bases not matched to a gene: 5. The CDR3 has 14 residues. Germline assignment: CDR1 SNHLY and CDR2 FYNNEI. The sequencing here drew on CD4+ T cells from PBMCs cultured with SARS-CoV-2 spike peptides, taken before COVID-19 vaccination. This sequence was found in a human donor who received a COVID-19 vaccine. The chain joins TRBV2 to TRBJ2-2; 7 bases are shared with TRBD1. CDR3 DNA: TGTGCCAGCAGCCAACAGGGGACCACCGGGGAGCTGTTTTTT. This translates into CASSQQGTTGELFF. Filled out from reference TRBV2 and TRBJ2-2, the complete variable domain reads EPEVTQTPSHQVTQMGQEVILRCVPISNHLYFYWYRQILGQKVEFLVSFYNNEISEKSEIFDDQFSVERPDGSNFTLKIRSTKLEDSAMYFCASSQQGTTGELFFGEGSRLTVL.